These 2 T cell receptor beta chains were all obtained from the same sample, sequenced in a study of blood T cell repertoires in COVID-19. The protocol was immunoSEQ multiplex PCR, while the TCRdb copy is restricted to in-frame clones and leaves out a portion. The sample has 100,000 or so clones, 69% seen once. The sequenced sample was peripheral blood. These receptors were taken from a man older than 75 with acute or convalescent COVID-19.

The genes are TRBV7-2 and TRBJ2-3, with TRBD2 matching 10 bases. The CDR3 runs to 14 residues. Germline V gene lookup returns CDR1 SGHTA and CDR2 FQGNSA. The junction had 2 bases not matched to a gene; V was cut back by 1 base and J by 7 bases. The CDR3 is CASSLDSGRYTQYF. The DNA of the CDR3 is TGTGCCAGCAGCTTAGATAGCGGGAGGTATACGCAGTATTTT.

This clone was seen once. The chain joins TRBV3-1 (or the pseudogene TRBV3-2) to TRBJ2-5, with 10 positions matching TRBD1. This CDR3 has 15 residues. CDR1 and CDR2 (germline): LGHDT, YNNKEL (reference sequence). Unmatched junction bases numbered 0, after V lost 0 bases and J lost 2 bases. The CDR3 bases are TGTGCCAGCAGCCAAGAGGACAGGGGGCAAGAGACCCAGTACTTC. Translated, it gives CASSQEDRGQETQYF.